Following are 19 T cell receptor beta chains from one sample sequenced in a study of cytomegalovirus exposure and HLA in healthy donors (dated by TCRdb to between 2016 and 2019). Library method: the immunoSEQ multiplex PCR assay. The multiplex PCR relied on a mix of 60 forward primers for TCR Vbeta segments and 13 reverse primers for TCR Jbeta segments. TCRdb holds this immuneACCESS table with in-frame rearrangements only. Some clones are missing; in checked studies, unresolved V genes explain under half, and the rest has no known cause. In all, the sample holds approximately 140,000 clones, and roughly 80% of those were seen once. Approximately 5% of the sample belongs to the ten largest clones. Sequencing was carried out using PBMCs. All receptors come from a woman aged 45-65 years in good health and CMV-seronegative.

The V gene is TRBV15, the J gene TRBJ2-1, with D perhaps matching TRBD2 (5 bases). Trimming pared 3 bases from V and 5 bases from J, leaving 17 bases between. The CDR3 covers 16 residues. Germline CDR1 reads LNHNV; CDR2 reads YYDKDF (reference sequence). CDR3 loop: CATSSFFWEPNNEQFF. CDR3 nucleotides: TGTGCCACCAGCAGTTTCTTTTGGGAGCCCAACAATGAGCAGTTCTTC.

J is TRBJ2-5 and V is TRBV5-4; TRBD2 matches at 10 bases. Germline loops: CDR1 SGHNT, CDR2 YYREEE (reference sequence). The V and J ends lost 0 bases and 2 bases, in that order; junction bases with no gene match: 10. The CDR3 covers 18 residues. The CDR3 nucleotides are TGTGCCAGCAGCTTGGGCCCCGGACTAGCGGCCCAACAAGAGACCCAGTACTTC. It encodes CASSLGPGLAAQQETQYF.

This clone was detected once. The chain uses TRBV30 and TRBJ2-7, with D maybe TRBD1 (5 bases). The assigned J gene may be wrong: the sequence end matches TRBJ2-5 better. This CDR3 is 14 amino acids long. The V gene's germline CDR1 is GTSNPN and CDR2 SVGIG (reference sequence). Here the CDR3 DNA reads TGTGCCTGGAGTAGGGGCCGATACCAAGAGACCCAGTACTTC. The encoded protein is CAWSRGRYQETQYF.

This clone was picked up one time. This chain joins TRBV2 and TRBJ1-3; D is perhaps TRBD1 (6 bases). Trimming took 2 bases from V and 0 from J, leaving 14 bases between them. Germline values: CDR1 SNHLY, CDR2 FYNNEI. The CDR3 runs to 17 residues. The CDR3 loop reads CASSETFGQRSGNTIYF. For the CDR3, the DNA is TGTGCCAGCAGTGAAACATTTGGACAGCGCTCTGGAAACACCATATATTTT.

On this clone itself: The junction does not match germline at one end; this may be a read error. The V gene is TRBV7-7, the J gene TRBJ2-2, with 10 positions matching TRBD1. This CDR3 is 16 amino acids long. Germline CDR1 and CDR2: SSHAT and FNYEAQ (reference sequence). The CDR3 reads CASSSRTGGGTGELFF. CDR3 DNA sequence: TGTGCTAGCAGCTCTCGGACAGGGGGGGGGACCGGGGAGCTGTTTTTT.

The chain is built from TRBV7-2 and TRBJ2-7; the match to TRBD2 covers 10 bases. V lost 4 bases to trimming and J lost 2 bases; unmatched junction nucleotides: 8. Germline values: CDR1 SGHTA, CDR2 FQGNSA. The CDR3 is 16 residues long. In nucleotides, the CDR3 is TGTGCCAGCAGCTCTCATTTAGCGGGGGGAACCTACGAGCAGTACTTC. This translates into CASSSHLAGGTYEQYF.

The gene calls are TRBV27 and TRBJ2-7, with 8 bases lining up with TRBD2. The junction had 9 bases not matched to a gene; V was cut back by 5 bases and J by 0 bases. The CDR3 consists of 16 residues. Germline CDR1 reads MNHEY; CDR2 reads SMNVEV (reference sequence). The CDR3 coding sequence is TGTGCCAGCAGTCCCGGACTAGCTGAGAGCTCCTACGAGCAGTACTTC. Its protein product is CASSPGLAESSYEQYF.

This sequence joins TRBV7-9 and TRBJ2-1; TRBD1 might be the D (6 bases). CDR1 is SEHNR, CDR2 FQNEAQ, per germline (reference sequence). The ends were cut back, 5 bases at V and 7 bases at J, with 9 bases in the middle. The CDR3 is made up of 12 amino acids. The CDR3 sequence: CASSNDRNEQFF. CDR3 coding DNA: TGTGCCAGCAGCAACGACAGGAATGAGCAGTTCTTC.

The chain employs TRBV28 and TRBJ2-7, with D possibly matching TRBD2 (7 bases). CDR3 length equals 15 residues. V lost 6 bases, J lost 5 bases, and 20 bases lay in between. The germline gives CDR1 MDHEN, CDR2 SYDVKM. The CDR3 region has the DNA TGTGCCAGCAGCGCCCTCGGGGGGCGTCCCGACGAGCAGTACTTC. The encoded protein is CASSALGGRPDEQYF.

V usage is TRBV2 and J usage is TRBJ2-2, with D hard to call. Germline V CDR1 and CDR2: SNHLY, FYNNEI. This CDR3 spans 11 amino acids. The V end was cut by 6 bases, the J end by 7 bases, with 6 bases between. CDR3 coding DNA: TGTGCCAGCAGATTTAACGGGGAGCTGTTTTTT. It is translated as CASRFNGELFF.

The V and J genes are TRBV30 and TRBJ2-7; D uncertain. There are 10 residues in the CDR3. Looked up from germline, CDR1 is GTSNPN and CDR2 is SVGIG (reference sequence). Written as DNA, the CDR3 is TGTACATCGACACCTTACGAGCAGTACTTC. Its protein product is CTSTPYEQYF. Variable domain in full (rest from reference TRBV30 and TRBJ2-7): SQTIHQWPATLVQPVGSPLSLECTVEGTSNPNLYWYRQAAGRGLQLLFYSVGIGQISSEVPQNLSASRPQDRQFILSSKKLLLSDSGFYLCTSTPYEQYFGPGTRLTVT.

The chain joins TRBV30 to TRBJ1-1; TRBD1 matches at 7 bases. The CDR3 totals 12 residues. With 5 bases clipped from V and 4 bases from J, the junction kept 4 bases outside the gene matches. Germline loops: CDR1 GTSNPN, CDR2 SVGIG (reference sequence). DNA for the CDR3: TGTGCCTGGGATAGACAGGGCACTGAAGCTTTCTTT. Translation: CAWDRQGTEAFF.

Many counts were recorded for this clone. The V and J genes are TRBV4-2 and TRBJ2-3; 8 bases match TRBD2. Losses at the gene ends were 0 bases for V and 4 bases for J; bases not matched to a gene: 3. This CDR3 has 15 residues. Germline CDR1 and CDR2: LGHNA and YNFKEQ. CDR3 residues: CASSQESGGADTQYF. The CDR3 nucleotides read TGTGCCAGCAGCCAAGAGTCGGGGGGGGCAGATACGCAGTATTTT.

This chain's CDR3 is CASSIREGTEAFF. In DNA, the CDR3 is TGTGCCAGCAGTATTAGGGAGGGAACTGAAGCTTTCTTT. V usage is TRBV6-6 and J usage is TRBJ1-1; D is unresolved. V lost 5 bases, J lost 5 bases, and 12 bases lay in between. This CDR3 contains 13 residues. Germline V gives CDR1 MNHNY, CDR2 SVGAGI (reference sequence).

The chain uses TRBV7-2 and TRBJ1-5, with a possible D match to TRBD1 (5 bases). Per the germline V gene, CDR1 is SGHTA and CDR2 is FQGNSA. The germline V and J ends were trimmed by 2 bases and 7 bases, with 9 bases remaining between them. The CDR3 runs 13 residues. The CDR3 loop is CASSLSQGQPQHF. DNA for the CDR3: TGTGCCAGCAGCTTAAGCCAGGGCCAGCCCCAGCATTTT.

A few counts support this clone. The rearrangement uses TRBV28 and TRBJ2-1, with no clear D. From germline, CDR1 is MDHEN and CDR2 SYDVKM. The CDR3 has 11 amino acids. V was cut by 4 bases and J by 8 bases, with 6 bases left in between. The CDR3 bases are TGTGCCAGCAGTTCCCCCTATGAGCAGTTCTTC. Translation gives CASSSPYEQFF.

The J gene is TRBJ1-1, the V gene TRBV27, with 7 nucleotides matching TRBD1. The ends lost 6 bases at V and 1 base at J; junction bases unmatched: 5. From germline, CDR1 is MNHEY and CDR2 SMNVEV (reference sequence). The CDR3 loop spans 14 amino acids. The CDR3 DNA reads TGTGCCAGCAGCAAACACAGGGGGAACACTGAAGCTTTCTTT. This codes for CASSKHRGNTEAFF.

Points on this clone: This CDR3 is also generated by other DNA sequences in the sample. V gene TRBV29-1 combines with J gene TRBJ1-1, with 7 bases fitting TRBD1. Germline CDR1 and CDR2: SQVTM and ANQGSEA. V lost 3 bases to trimming and J lost 1 base; unmatched junction nucleotides: 2. CDR3 size: 13 residues. In DNA form, the CDR3 reads TGCAGCGTTGAGACAGGGCGGAACACTGAAGCTTTCTTT. It codes for CSVETGRNTEAFF.

The V and J genes are TRBV4-1 and TRBJ1-2; 10 bases are shared with TRBD1. In germline, CDR1 is MGHRA, CDR2 YSYEKL. Losses at the gene ends were 0 bases for V and 4 bases for J; bases not matched to a gene: 23. The CDR3 is made up of 22 amino acids. The CDR3: CASSQDVAPGTGARRNIYGYTF. The CDR3 DNA sequence: TGCGCCAGCAGCCAAGATGTTGCCCCTGGGACAGGGGCCCGCAGGAACATCTATGGCTACACCTTC.